The entry that follows covers one T cell receptor beta chain sequence. Its antigen is still unknown. Healthy Caucasians provided all donations. Trimming stripped 2 bases from V and 10 bases from J, with 17 bases between. CDR1 is MDHEN and CDR2 is SYDVKM in the germline V gene. The CDR3 is 14 amino acids. This entry belongs to a study of identical twins. From the 5' RACE reads, TCRdb called clonotypes with MiXCR, one entry per CDR3 protein. The repertoire holds approximately 680,000 distinct CDR3 sequences, with just over 7% as singletons. Findings of the study overall: Cross-sectional statistics, not tracking of the same donors, supported the conclusions.

These data also formed part of another study, on yellow fever vaccine responses in identical twins. That source adds: Twins' vaccine T cell response reportedly seemed partly convergent, partly personalized.

This TCR was recovered from a young woman in good health. The chain couples TRBV28 to TRBJ1-1; D possibly corresponds to TRBD1 (5 bases). Specimen: PBMCs. The CDR3 sequence is CASSLGARKFGAFF. Here the CDR3 DNA reads TGTGCCAGCAGTTTAGGGGCAAGAAAGTTTGGAGCTTTCTTT.